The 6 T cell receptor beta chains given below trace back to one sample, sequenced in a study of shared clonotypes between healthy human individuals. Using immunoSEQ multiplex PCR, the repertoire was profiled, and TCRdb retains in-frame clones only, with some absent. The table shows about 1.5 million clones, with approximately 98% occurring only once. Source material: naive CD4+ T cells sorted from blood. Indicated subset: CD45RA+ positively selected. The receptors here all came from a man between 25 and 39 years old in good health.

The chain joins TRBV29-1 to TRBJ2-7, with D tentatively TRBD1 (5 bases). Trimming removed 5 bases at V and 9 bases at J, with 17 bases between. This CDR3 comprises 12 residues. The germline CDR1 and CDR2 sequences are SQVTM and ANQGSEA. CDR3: CSVLTATSGQYF. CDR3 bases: TGCAGCGTTCTGACAGCTACGAGTGGGCAGTACTTC.

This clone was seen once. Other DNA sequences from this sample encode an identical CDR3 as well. The CDR3 here is CASSLQGYEQYF. CDR3 coding DNA: TGTGCCAGCAGCTTGCAAGGATACGAGCAGTACTTC. The rearrangement joins TRBV5-4 to TRBJ2-7; D remains ambiguous. The V end was cut by 1 base, the J end by 4 bases, with 6 bases between. Germline CDR1 reads SGHNT; CDR2 reads YYREEE (reference sequence). CDR3 length equals 12 residues.

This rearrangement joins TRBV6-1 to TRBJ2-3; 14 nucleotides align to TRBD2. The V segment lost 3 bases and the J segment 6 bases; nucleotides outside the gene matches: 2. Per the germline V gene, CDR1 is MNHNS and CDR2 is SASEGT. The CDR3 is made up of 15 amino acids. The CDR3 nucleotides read TGTGCCAGCAGTGAGACTAGCGGGAGGGCCGATACGCAGTATTTT. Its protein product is CASSETSGRADTQYF.

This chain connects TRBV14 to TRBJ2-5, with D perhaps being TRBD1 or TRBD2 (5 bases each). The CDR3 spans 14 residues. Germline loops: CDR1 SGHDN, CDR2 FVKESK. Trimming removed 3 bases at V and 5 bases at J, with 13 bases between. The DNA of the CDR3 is TGTGCCAGCAGCCACATCCGGGGCCGGGAGACCCAGTACTTC. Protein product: CASSHIRGRETQYF.

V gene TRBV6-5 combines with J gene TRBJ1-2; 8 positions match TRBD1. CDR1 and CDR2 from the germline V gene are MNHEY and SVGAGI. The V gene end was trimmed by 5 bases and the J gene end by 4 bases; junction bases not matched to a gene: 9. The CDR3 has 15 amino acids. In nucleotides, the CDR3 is TGTGCCAGCAGTAAGCCGGACAGGGTCCCCTATGGCTACACCTTC. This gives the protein CASSKPDRVPYGYTF.

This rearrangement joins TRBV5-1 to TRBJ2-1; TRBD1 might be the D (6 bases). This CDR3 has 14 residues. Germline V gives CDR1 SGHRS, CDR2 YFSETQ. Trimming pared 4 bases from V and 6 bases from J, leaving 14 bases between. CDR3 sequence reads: CASSPDSQFNEQFF. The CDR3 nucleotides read TGCGCCAGCAGCCCGGACAGCCAGTTCAATGAGCAGTTCTTC. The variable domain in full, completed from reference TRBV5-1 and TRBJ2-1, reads KAGVTQTPRYLIKTRGQQVTLSCSPISGHRSVSWYQQTPGQGLQFLFEYFSETQRNKGNFPGRFSGRQFSNSRSEMNVSTLELGDSALYLCASSPDSQFNEQFFGPGTRLTVL.